A single sample gave rise to the 10 T cell receptor beta chains below, sequenced in a study of shared clonotypes between healthy human individuals. Sequenced by immunoSEQ multiplex PCR; TCRdb stores in-frame clones only, minus some. The table has some 2.1 million clones, about 95% seen once; the top ten hold around 1.1%. Naive CD8 cells, CD45RO-negative and positively selected for CCR7, excluded terminally differentiated effector memory CD45RA+ cells. The sample was naive CD8+ T cells sorted from blood. These receptors all come from a man between 18 and 35 years old in good health.

A note on this clone: Other DNA sequences in this specimen translate into the identical CDR3. The chain couples TRBV7-2 to TRBJ2-7; D is ambiguous. The CDR3 length is 13 residues. Germline V CDR1 and CDR2: SGHTA, FQGNSA. V gave up 1 base and J gave up 2 bases, with 6 bases separating them. CDR3 nucleotide sequence: TGTGCCAGCAGCTTAGTCGGAACCTACGAGCAGTACTTC. Protein: CASSLVGTYEQYF.

Written as DNA, the CDR3 is TGTGCCAGCAGCTTATTGGCGGGCTCTGGAAACACCATATATTTT. Translated: CASSLLAGSGNTIYF. This chain joins TRBV7-3 and TRBJ1-3; D is uncertain. The CDR3 runs to 15 residues. V was trimmed by 2 bases and J by 0 bases, leaving 8 bases between them. The germline V gene encodes CDR1 SGHTA and CDR2 FQGTGA.

The genes are TRBV7-6 and TRBJ2-1; 11 positions agree with TRBD2. From germline, CDR1 is SGHVS and CDR2 FNYEAQ. Trimming at V came to 5 bases and at J to 7 bases, leaving 7 bases not matched to a gene. The CDR3 extends over 15 amino acids. The CDR3 DNA reads as TGTGCCAGCAGCGACACTAGCGGGAGTGGTAATGAGCAGTTCTTC. It translates to CASSDTSGSGNEQFF.

The chain couples TRBV28 to TRBJ2-7; tentatively, D is TRBD1 or TRBD2 (5 bases each). The ends were cut back, 5 bases at V and 4 bases at J, with 21 bases in the middle. This CDR3 is built from 16 residues. CDR1 MDHEN and CDR2 SYDVKM come from the germline V gene. CDR3 DNA sequence: TGTGCCAGCAGTCCCTTAGCCGGGACGGCGAAATACGAGCAGTACTTC. Amino acids: CASSPLAGTAKYEQYF.

V gene TRBV5-6 combines with J gene TRBJ1-5; no firm D call. This CDR3 region has 14 residues. Trimming pared 3 bases from V and 4 bases from J, leaving 11 bases between. Germline CDR1 and CDR2: SGHDT and YYEEEE. This CDR3 reads CASSYPGTNQPQHF. DNA for the CDR3: TGTGCCAGCAGCTACCCCGGAACTAATCAGCCCCAGCATTTT.

This chain links TRBV4-1 with TRBJ2-7; TRBD1 aligns across 8 bases. V lost 2 bases to trimming and J lost 5 bases; unmatched junction nucleotides: 2. The V gene's germline CDR1 is MGHRA and CDR2 YSYEKL. The CDR3 has 13 amino acids. CDR3: CASSQRQGNEQYF. Here the CDR3 DNA reads TGCGCCAGCAGCCAACGACAGGGGAACGAGCAGTACTTC.

This chain links TRBV5-6 with TRBJ2-3; D call uncertain. With 4 bases removed from V and 0 bases from J, the gap between germline ends came to 15 bases. This CDR3 region has 16 residues. Germline assignment: CDR1 SGHDT and CDR2 YYEEEE. DNA of the CDR3: TGTGCCAGCAGCCCTAAGGTGGATATTAGCACAGATACGCAGTATTTT. It translates to CASSPKVDISTDTQYF.

The chain joins TRBV11-2 to TRBJ2-7; D is unclear. V was pared by 5 bases and J by 4 bases, with 6 bases between. There are 11 residues in the CDR3. Per the germline V gene, CDR1 is SGHAT and CDR2 is FQNNGV. The CDR3 DNA follows: TGTGCCAGCAGCGTAGGTTACGAGCAGTACTTC. Its protein product is CASSVGYEQYF.

This clone was observed once. This chain connects TRBV15 to TRBJ1-5, with no clear D. V was trimmed by 5 bases and J by 5 bases, leaving 19 bases between them. Germline CDR1 is LNHNV and CDR2 is YYDKDF (reference sequence). This CDR3 has 16 residues. This CDR3 is CATSSPHSITDQPQHF. CDR3 nucleotide sequence: TGTGCCACCAGCTCCCCCCACAGTATAACGGATCAGCCCCAGCATTTT.

As to this clone: Other DNA sequences of this sample code for an identical CDR3. V gene TRBV27 combines with J gene TRBJ2-7; D unclear. The V and J ends lost 3 bases and 1 base respectively, with 7 bases between them. This CDR3 has 13 residues. From germline, CDR1 is MNHEY and CDR2 SMNVEV (reference sequence). The CDR3: CASSFGQSYEQYF. The CDR3 nucleotides are TGTGCCAGCAGTTTCGGCCAGTCCTACGAGCAGTACTTC.